This T cell receptor beta chain was recorded in a study of blood T cells in healthy people across ages. CDR1 is GTSNPN and CDR2 is SVGIG in the germline V gene (reference sequence). Trimming took off 2 bases at V and 1 base at J, with 12 bases between the two ends. The CDR3 consists of 15 residues. The authors ran a second PCR of about 6 to 11 cycles using a sample-barcoded 5' primer and a J-beta primer mix. Every sample gave at least 2.5 million paired-end reads containing CDR3. TCRdb re-called the 5' RACE reads with MiXCR, one entry per CDR3 protein. This table has around 1,800,000 distinct CDR3 sequences, 39% appearing once.

V and J are TRBV30 and TRBJ1-5; D ambiguous. Input material: blood. The sequence came from a human donor in good health. This CDR3 reads CAWSLGLGSNQPQHF. In nucleotides, the CDR3 is TGTGCCTGGAGTCTGGGTTTGGGAAGCAATCAGCCCCAGCATTTT.